Below, 32 T cell receptor beta chains from the same sample are listed, as sequenced in a study of cytomegalovirus exposure and HLA in healthy donors. Both 60 Vbeta primers and 13 Jbeta primers went into the PCR. Profiling relied on immunoSEQ multiplex PCR, and the TCRdb table lists in-frame clones only, not all of them. The table shows roughly 160,000 clones, with over 70% occurring only once. Sequencing was carried out using PBMCs. The receptor set was obtained from a young man in good health and CMV-seronegative.

The V and J genes are TRBV9 and TRBJ2-7, with 7 bases fitting TRBD1. The junction had 6 bases not matched to a gene; V was cut back by 0 bases and J by 3 bases. Germline lookup yields CDR1 SGDLS and CDR2 YYNGEE. The CDR3 has 15 amino acids. The CDR3 sequence: CASSVGTGEFYEQYF. The CDR3 DNA follows: TGTGCCAGCAGCGTAGGGACAGGAGAGTTCTACGAGCAGTACTTC. Together with reference TRBV9 and TRBJ2-7, the CDR3 gives the full variable domain: DSGVTQTPKHLITATGQRVTLRCSPRSGDLSVYWYQQSLDQGLQFLIQYYNGEERAKGNILERFSAQQFPDLHSELNLSSLELGDSALYFCASSVGTGEFYEQYFGPGTRLTVT.

The gene calls are TRBV2 and TRBJ2-7, with D perhaps matching TRBD2 (6 bases). V was trimmed by 8 bases and J by 6 bases, leaving 11 bases between them. The germline V gene encodes CDR1 SNHLY and CDR2 FYNNEI. The CDR3 spans 11 residues. The CDR3 sequence: CASGGFREQYF. The CDR3 coding sequence is TGTGCCAGCGGGGGGTTCCGCGAGCAGTACTTC.

The CDR3 DNA reads as TGTGCCAGCAGTCCCCCCGGGACTAGAACAGATACGCAGTATTTT. As protein: CASSPPGTRTDTQYF. The rearrangement joins TRBV6-5 to TRBJ2-3; 8 bases align to TRBD2. The CDR3 runs 15 residues. With V trimmed by 5 bases and J by 3 bases, 7 bases remained unmatched. The germline V gene encodes CDR1 MNHEY and CDR2 SVGAGI.

The J gene is TRBJ1-1, the V gene TRBV2; TRBD1 might be the D (5 bases). The CDR3 covers 13 residues. Germline V CDR1 and CDR2: SNHLY, FYNNEI. Trimming took off 2 bases at V and 5 bases at J, with 9 bases between the two ends. This CDR3 reads CASSELGLTEAFF. CDR3 bases: TGTGCCAGCAGTGAACTGGGACTTACTGAAGCTTTCTTT.

The CDR3 region has the DNA TGCGCCAGCAGTACTGGACTAGCGGAGCCTAACTACGAGCAGTACTTC. This codes for CASSTGLAEPNYEQYF. The chain is built from TRBV5-1 and TRBJ2-7; TRBD2 aligns across 10 bases. Germline CDR1 and CDR2: SGHRS and YFSETQ. V shed 5 bases, J shed 3 bases, and the junction held 11 bases outside the gene matches. The CDR3 is made up of 16 amino acids.

The V call is TRBV7-8, the J call TRBJ2-1; TRBD1 agrees at 9 bases. Germline lookup yields CDR1 SGHVS and CDR2 FQNEAQ. Germline trimming cut 2 bases from V and 10 bases from J; bases unmatched to any gene: 9. CDR3 length: 15 amino acids. In DNA form, the CDR3 reads TGTGCCAGCAGCTTAAGGGACAGGGCTTGGAGGGAGCAGTTCTTC. Encoded protein: CASSLRDRAWREQFF.

The rearrangement uses TRBV5-1 and TRBJ2-1; TRBD2 is a possible D gene (6 bases). Germline CDR1 reads SGHRS; CDR2 reads YFSETQ. The germline V and J ends were trimmed by 4 bases and 2 bases, with 13 bases remaining between them. CDR3 length equals 15 residues. CDR3 sequence: CASSPAGRTYNEQFF. For the CDR3, the DNA is TGCGCCAGCAGCCCCGCGGGGCGGACCTACAATGAGCAGTTCTTC. Using reference TRBV5-1 and TRBJ2-1 for the parts outside the CDR3, the full variable domain is KAGVTQTPRYLIKTRGQQVTLSCSPISGHRSVSWYQQTPGQGLQFLFEYFSETQRNKGNFPGRFSGRQFSNSRSEMNVSTLELGDSALYLCASSPAGRTYNEQFFGPGTRLTVL.

The chain couples TRBV2 to TRBJ1-3; weak D call: TRBD1 (5 bases). Trimming shortened V by 7 bases and J by 1 base, and 8 bases separated the two germline ends. The germline CDR1 and CDR2 sequences are SNHLY and FYNNEI. The CDR3 spans 13 residues. CDR3 in amino acids: CASKRGSGNTIYF. Here the CDR3 DNA reads TGTGCCAGCAAAAGGGGTTCTGGAAACACCATATATTTT.

CDR3 amino acids: CASTEWGGDYTGELFF. The CDR3, as DNA: TGTGCCAGTACAGAGTGGGGGGGCGATTACACCGGGGAGCTGTTTTTT. The chain combines TRBV19 with TRBJ2-2; possibly TRBD2 for D (7 bases). The CDR3 totals 16 residues. Germline V gene data show CDR1 as LNHDA and CDR2 as SQIVND (reference sequence). V was cut by 7 bases and J by 3 bases, with 18 bases left in between.

The chain uses TRBV10-2 and TRBJ1-6, with D possibly TRBD1 on 5 matching bases. This CDR3 is built from 18 residues. Trimming stripped 2 bases from V and 9 bases from J, with 23 bases between. Germline V gene lookup returns CDR1 WSHSY and CDR2 SAAADI. In nucleotides, the CDR3 is TGCGCCAGCAGTGAGCCCCTCCACCTCGGGCGGCAGGGTTCACCCCTCCACTTT. Translated: CASSEPLHLGRQGSPLHF.

This chain links TRBV28 with TRBJ1-2; possible D gene TRBD1, 6 bases. Germline V gene sequence: CDR1 MDHEN, CDR2 SYDVKM. Trimming pared 5 bases from V and 8 bases from J, leaving 15 bases between. The length of the CDR3 is 13 residues. In DNA form, the CDR3 reads TGTGCCAGCAGTCCCCGGGCAGGGGTAGGCTACACCTTC. Amino acid sequence: CASSPRAGVGYTF.

In DNA form, the CDR3 reads TGCGCCAGCAGCTTGCGTACAGGTCAGAGAAACAATGAGCAGTTCTTC. Its protein product is CASSLRTGQRNNEQFF. The chain carries TRBV5-1 and TRBJ2-1; a weak D match, TRBD1 (5 bases). Per germline, CDR1 SGHRS and CDR2 YFSETQ. V was shortened by 1 base and J by 5 bases, with 16 bases between the two germline ends. The CDR3 covers 16 residues. Together with reference TRBV5-1 and TRBJ2-1, the CDR3 gives the full variable domain: KAGVTQTPRYLIKTRGQQVTLSCSPISGHRSVSWYQQTPGQGLQFLFEYFSETQRNKGNFPGRFSGRQFSNSRSEMNVSTLELGDSALYLCASSLRTGQRNNEQFFGPGTRLTVL.

This rearrangement joins TRBV7-9 to TRBJ1-5; 8 bases agree with TRBD1. The CDR3 is made up of 16 amino acids. With V trimmed by 1 base and J by 3 bases, 5 bases remained unmatched. The V gene's germline CDR1 is SEHNR and CDR2 FQNEAQ (reference sequence). Written as DNA, the CDR3 is TGTGCCAGCAGCTTAGGGACAGGGATGATCAATCAGCCCCAGCATTTT. The encoded protein is CASSLGTGMINQPQHF.

This clone came up once. The chain is built from TRBV11-1 and TRBJ2-7, with TRBD2 matching over 9 bases. V was pared by 7 bases and J by 0 bases, with 13 bases of the junction left unmatched. Germline CDR1 is SGHAT and CDR2 is FQDESV (reference sequence). The CDR3 covers 17 residues. As DNA, the CDR3 is TGTGCCAGCACCTTGGGGACTAGCAATTATCTCTCCTACGAGCAGTACTTC. Amino acid sequence: CASTLGTSNYLSYEQYF.

The V gene is TRBV9, the J gene TRBJ1-1, with D perhaps TRBD1 (6 bases). Germline lookup yields CDR1 SGDLS and CDR2 YYNGEE. The CDR3 has 13 residues. Trimming took off 1 base at V and 7 bases at J, with 11 bases between the two ends. CDR3 sequence reads: CASSVRGAGEAFF. The CDR3, as DNA: TGTGCCAGCAGCGTACGGGGGGCAGGTGAAGCTTTCTTT.

The chain is built from TRBV27 and TRBJ2-6; weak D call: TRBD1 (6 bases). V gave up 3 bases and J gave up 2 bases, with 17 bases separating them. The CDR3 is made up of 18 amino acids. Germline lookup yields CDR1 MNHEY and CDR2 SMNVEV (reference sequence). The CDR3 DNA reads as TGTGCCAGCAGTTTTTGGGACACGCCCCAACCTGGGGCCAACGTCCTGACTTTC. Its translation is CASSFWDTPQPGANVLTF.

CDR3 nucleotides: TGTGCCAGCAGCTCCCTAGGGTACCCGGGGGATGAGCAGTTCTTC. Its protein product is CASSSLGYPGDEQFF. V is TRBV7-7 and J is TRBJ2-1; tentative D call: TRBD2 (6 bases). V lost 4 bases, J lost 8 bases, and 18 bases lay in between. The V gene's germline CDR1 is SSHAT and CDR2 FNYEAQ (reference sequence). This CDR3 has 15 amino acids.

The chain joins TRBV15 to TRBJ1-3, with a tentative D call TRBD1 (6 bases). Trimming took 0 bases from V and 2 from J, leaving 8 bases between them. This CDR3 region has 15 residues. Germline lookup yields CDR1 LNHNV and CDR2 YYDKDF (reference sequence). CDR3 region: CATSRDTGTGNTIYF. The CDR3 nucleotides are TGTGCCACCAGCAGAGATACAGGGACTGGAAACACCATATATTTT.

The chain uses TRBV29-1 and TRBJ1-5; D gene ambiguous. CDR1 is SQVTM, CDR2 ANQGSEA, per germline. V shed 5 bases and J shed 8 bases, with 13 bases lying between them. This CDR3 is built from 12 residues. The DNA for the CDR3 is TGCAGCGTTAAGACCTTGAGCGAGCCCCAGCATTTT. As protein: CSVKTLSEPQHF.

This clone has just a few counts. The chain uses TRBV5-1 and TRBJ2-3; the D gene is possibly TRBD2 (6 bases). This CDR3 region has 16 residues. In germline, CDR1 is SGHRS, CDR2 YFSETQ. Trimming took 0 bases from V and 5 from J, leaving 16 bases between them. The CDR3 DNA sequence: TGCGCCAGCAGCTTGGGGGGAGGCCGGGCCCAAGATACGCAGTATTTT. It translates to CASSLGGGRAQDTQYF.

This rearrangement joins TRBV5-1 to TRBJ1-3; 9 bases match TRBD1. V was pared by 3 bases and J by 3 bases, with 1 base of the junction left unmatched. There are 14 residues in the CDR3. Germline CDR1 is SGHRS and CDR2 is YFSETQ. CDR3 sequence: CASSWGQGGNTIYF. Here the CDR3 DNA reads TGCGCCAGCAGCTGGGGACAGGGTGGAAACACCATATATTTT. Based on the CDR3 plus reference TRBV5-1 and TRBJ1-3, the full variable domain is KAGVTQTPRYLIKTRGQQVTLSCSPISGHRSVSWYQQTPGQGLQFLFEYFSETQRNKGNFPGRFSGRQFSNSRSEMNVSTLELGDSALYLCASSWGQGGNTIYFGEGSWLTVV.

This chain uses TRBV7-3 with TRBJ2-1; 8 bases fit TRBD2. The CDR3 extends over 14 amino acids. Germline-derived CDR1 and CDR2 are SGHTA and FQGTGA. The trim removed 3 bases at V and 7 bases at J, leaving 5 bases unmatched. The CDR3 sequence: CASSLAGLANEQFF. CDR3 sequence (DNA): TGTGCCAGCAGCTTGGCAGGACTAGCAAATGAGCAGTTCTTC.

The chain carries TRBV9 and TRBJ1-3; TRBD1 aligns across 9 bases. In germline, CDR1 is SGDLS, CDR2 YYNGEE. The V and J ends lost 1 base and 0 bases, in that order; junction bases with no gene match: 5. The CDR3 covers 17 residues. The DNA of the CDR3 is TGTGCCAGCAGCGTACGGACAGGGGAGGCCTCTGGAAACACCATATATTTT. Its translation is CASSVRTGEASGNTIYF.

There are a few counts of this clone. This chain joins TRBV5-4 and TRBJ2-2; weak D call: TRBD1 (6 bases). V was clipped by 1 base and J by 3 bases, with 10 bases between them. This CDR3 contains 15 residues. Germline assignment: CDR1 SGHNT and CDR2 YYREEE (reference sequence). CDR3: CASSLQGRDTGELFF. CDR3 DNA: TGTGCCAGCAGCTTGCAGGGGCGGGACACCGGGGAGCTGTTTTTT.

V is TRBV7-9 and J is TRBJ2-1; TRBD2 aligns across 10 bases. The CDR3 totals 16 residues. V dropped 6 bases and J dropped 0; count of bases not matched to a gene: 5. CDR1 is SEHNR, CDR2 FQNEAQ, per germline (reference sequence). In DNA, the CDR3 is TGTGCCAGCAGTTTTAGACTAGCGGGCTCCTACAATGAGCAGTTCTTC. Protein: CASSFRLAGSYNEQFF.

The V and J genes are TRBV19 and TRBJ1-1, with D unresolved. Germline V gene lookup returns CDR1 LNHDA and CDR2 SQIVND (reference sequence). This CDR3 has 12 residues. The V and J ends lost 4 bases and 3 bases respectively, with 6 bases between them. This CDR3 reads CASSTLDTEAFF. The CDR3 region has the DNA TGTGCCAGTAGTACCCTCGACACTGAAGCTTTCTTT.

This clone was detected a few times. The CDR3 bases are TGTGCCAGCACCAGGATTTTTGAAGCTTTCTTT. It codes for CASTRIFEAFF. The rearrangement joins TRBV11-2 to TRBJ1-1; D gene unclear. CDR1 is SGHAT, CDR2 FQNNGV, per germline. Deletions cut 7 bases from V and 7 bases from J, with 10 bases between. The length of the CDR3 is 11 residues.

The V call is TRBV18, the J call TRBJ2-7; no clear D. V lost 0 bases to trimming and J lost 3 bases, with 9 bases between them. The CDR3 has 14 amino acids. The germline V gene has CDR1 KGHSH and CDR2 LQKENI. DNA of the CDR3: TGTGCCAGCTCACCACCTAGTAGAAACTACGAGCAGTACTTC. This translates into CASSPPSRNYEQYF.

The chain couples TRBV7-9 to TRBJ2-1; the D gene is possibly TRBD2 (5 bases). Trimming left V 4 bases short and J 10 bases short, with 14 bases between. Germline V gene data show CDR1 as SEHNR and CDR2 as FQNEAQ (reference sequence). The CDR3 is made up of 13 amino acids. The CDR3 loop is CASSSSSRREQFF. The CDR3, as DNA: TGTGCCAGCAGCTCATCTAGCAGACGGGAGCAGTTCTTC.

The CDR3: CASSVDTNTGELFF. CDR3 in DNA: TGCGCCAGCAGCGTGGACACGAACACCGGGGAGCTGTTTTTT. The gene calls are TRBV5-1 and TRBJ2-2; perhaps TRBD1 as D (5 bases). V dropped 4 bases and J dropped 0 bases, with 7 bases sitting between them. The CDR3 is 14 amino acids. Germline CDR1 SGHRS, CDR2 YFSETQ.

V usage is TRBV7-2 and J usage is TRBJ2-4; D uncertain. In germline, CDR1 is SGHTA, CDR2 FQGNSA. V was clipped by 2 bases and J by 7 bases, with 12 bases between them. The CDR3 length is 14 residues. The CDR3 reads CASSLWQERNIQYF. In DNA form, the CDR3 reads TGTGCCAGCAGCTTATGGCAGGAAAGGAACATTCAGTACTTC.

This rearrangement joins TRBV29-1 to TRBJ1-2, with a tentative D call TRBD1 (6 bases). The CDR3 has 13 amino acids. CDR1 and CDR2 (germline): SQVTM, ANQGSEA. The V and J ends lost 4 bases and 6 bases respectively, with 15 bases between them. The CDR3 coding sequence is TGCAGCGTTGCAAGCGTGGCAGGGGATGGCTACACCTTC. Amino acid sequence: CSVASVAGDGYTF.